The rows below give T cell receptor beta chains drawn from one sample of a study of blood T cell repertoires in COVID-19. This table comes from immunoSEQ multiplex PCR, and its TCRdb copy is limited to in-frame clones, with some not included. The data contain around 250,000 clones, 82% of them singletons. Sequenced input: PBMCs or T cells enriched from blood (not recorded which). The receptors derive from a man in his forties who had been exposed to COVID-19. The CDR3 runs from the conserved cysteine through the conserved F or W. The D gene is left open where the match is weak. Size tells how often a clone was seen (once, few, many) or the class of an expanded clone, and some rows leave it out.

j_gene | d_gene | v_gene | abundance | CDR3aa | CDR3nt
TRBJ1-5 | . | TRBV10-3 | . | CAIRERENQPQHF | TGTGCCATCAGGGAGAGAGAGAATCAGCCCCAGCATTTT
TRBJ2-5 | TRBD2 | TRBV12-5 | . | CASGLGQLREKETQYF | TGTGCTAGTGGTTTGGGCCAATTGCGGGAGAAAGAGACCCAGTACTTC
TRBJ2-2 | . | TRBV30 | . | CAWRRGTGELFF | TGTGCCTGGCGCAGGGGCACCGGGGAGCTGTTTTTT
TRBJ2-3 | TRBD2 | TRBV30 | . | CAWRGGKLAGTRDTQYF | TGTGCCTGGAGGGGGGGTAAGCTAGCGGGGACCAGGGATACGCAGTATTTT
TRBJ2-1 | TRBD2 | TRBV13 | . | CASSPGLALYNEQFF | TGTGCCAGCAGTCCGGGACTAGCGCTTTACAATGAGCAGTTCTTC
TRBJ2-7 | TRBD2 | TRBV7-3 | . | CASSFSGRGSYEQYF | TGTGCCAGCAGCTTTAGCGGGAGAGGCTCCTACGAGCAGTACTTC
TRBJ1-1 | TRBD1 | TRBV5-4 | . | CASSFQGAPTEAFF | TGTGCCAGCAGCTTTCAGGGGGCACCTACTGAAGCTTTCTTT
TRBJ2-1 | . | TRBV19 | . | CASSPSASYNEQFF | TGTGCCAGTAGCCCTAGCGCCTCCTACAATGAGCAGTTCTTC
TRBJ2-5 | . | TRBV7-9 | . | CASSLVRGMETQYF | TGTGCCAGCAGCTTAGTCCGGGGGATGGAGACCCAGTACTTC
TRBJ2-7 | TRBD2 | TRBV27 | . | CASSGLAGGYEQYF | TGTGCCAGCAGTGGATTAGCGGGAGGGTACGAGCAGTACTTC
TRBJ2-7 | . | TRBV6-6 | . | CASRDSTVREQYF | TGTGCCAGCAGGGACTCGACGGTGCGGGAGCAGTACTTC
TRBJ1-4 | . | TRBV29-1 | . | CSVEGTSEGKLFF | TGCAGCGTTGAAGGGACGTCCGAGGGAAAACTGTTTTTT
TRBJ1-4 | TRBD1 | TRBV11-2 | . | CASTRDRGRGVTNEKLFF | TGTGCCAGCACCCGGGACAGGGGGAGAGGAGTAACTAATGAAAAACTGTTTTTT
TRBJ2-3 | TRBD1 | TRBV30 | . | CAWTGQGKRRSTDTQYF | TGTGCCTGGACAGGACAGGGAAAGCGTCGTAGCACAGATACGCAGTATTTT
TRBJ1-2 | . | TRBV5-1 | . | CASSLAPVELRGVYGYTF | TGCGCCAGCAGCTTGGCTCCTGTCGAACTCAGGGGCGTCTATGGCTACACCTTC
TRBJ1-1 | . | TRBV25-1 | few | CASTSPKGGAFF | TGTGCCAGCACCTCTCCTAAAGGGGGAGCTTTCTTT
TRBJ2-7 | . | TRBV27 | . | CASSDDKLVGVNEQYF | TGTGCCAGCAGTGATGATAAGCTAGTGGGAGTTAACGAGCAGTACTTC
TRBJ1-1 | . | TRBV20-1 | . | CSARVDRNTEAFF | TGCAGTGCTCGTGTTGATAGGAACACTGAAGCTTTCTTT
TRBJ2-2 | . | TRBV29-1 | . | CSVAVMNTGELFF | TGCAGCGTAGCGGTGATGAACACCGGGGAGCTGTTTTTT
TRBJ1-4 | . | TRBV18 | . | CASSPRGRGTNEKLFF | TGTGCCAGCTCACCCCGAGGGAGGGGAACTAATGAAAAACTGTTTTTT
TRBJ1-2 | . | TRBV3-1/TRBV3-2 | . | CASSRAYGYTF | TGTGCCAGCAGCCGGGCTTATGGCTACACCTTC
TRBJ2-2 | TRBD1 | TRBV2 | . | CASSAGQQTGELFF | TGTGCCAGCAGTGCGGGACAGCAGACCGGGGAGCTGTTTTTT
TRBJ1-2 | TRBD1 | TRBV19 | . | CASSIDHRGRRDYGYTF | TGTGCCAGTAGTATAGACCACAGGGGGCGCCGGGACTATGGCTACACCTTC
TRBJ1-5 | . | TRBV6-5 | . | CASRRQNNQPQHF | TGTGCCAGCCGCCGACAGAACAATCAGCCCCAGCATTTT
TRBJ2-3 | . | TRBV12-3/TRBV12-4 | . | CASSFLLEAGYF | TGTGCCAGCAGTTTTTTGTTGGAGGCGGGGTATTTT
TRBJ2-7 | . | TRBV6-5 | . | CASRGQPYEQYF | TGTGCCAGCAGAGGACAGCCCTACGAGCAGTACTTC
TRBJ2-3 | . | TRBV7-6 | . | CASSLAQSSGQDTQYF | TGTGCCAGCAGCTTAGCGCAAAGTAGCGGCCAAGATACGCAGTATTTT
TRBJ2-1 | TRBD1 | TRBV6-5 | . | CASSLGQASYNEQFF | TGTGCCAGCAGTTTAGGACAGGCCTCCTACAATGAGCAGTTCTTC
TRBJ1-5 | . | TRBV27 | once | CASGIRARGNQPQHF | TGTGCCAGCGGGATCCGGGCGAGGGGCAATCAGCCCCAGCATTTT
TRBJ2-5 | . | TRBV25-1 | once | CASSMGIKTVFWGETQYF | TGTGCCAGCAGTATGGGAATAAAGACAGTTTTCTGGGGAGAGACCCAGTACTTC
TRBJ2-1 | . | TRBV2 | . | CASKRGLTYNEQFF | TGTGCCAGCAAGAGGGGACTCACCTACAATGAGCAGTTCTTC
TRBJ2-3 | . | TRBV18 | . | CASSPRRGTTKGDTQYF | TGTGCCAGCTCACCACGTAGGGGTACGACAAAAGGGGATACGCAGTATTTT
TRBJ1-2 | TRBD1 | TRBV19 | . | CASSEGAPYGYTF | TGTGCCAGTAGCGAGGGGGCGCCCTATGGCTACACCTTC
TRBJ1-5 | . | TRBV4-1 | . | CASSQDRVGQPQHF | TGCGCCAGCAGCCAAGATCGGGTTGGTCAGCCCCAGCATTTT
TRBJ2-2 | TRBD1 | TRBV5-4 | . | CASRQGSGTGELFF | TGTGCCAGCCGACAGGGATCGGGCACCGGGGAGCTGTTTTTT
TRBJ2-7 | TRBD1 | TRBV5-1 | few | CASREGTGASVEQYF | TGCGCCAGCAGGGAGGGGACAGGGGCCTCCGTCGAGCAGTACTTC